Listed below are T cell receptor beta chains from one sample, sequenced in a study of T cell repertoires in cytomegalovirus infection. TCRdb re-analysed the reads in MiXCR, keeping a single row per CDR3 protein. The table shows some 450,000 distinct CDR3 sequences, with about a third occurring only once. The sample consisted of PBMCs. All receptors derive from a human donor in good health (CMV status not recorded). Some clones in this sample may be carry-over from other donors' samples. Both conserved end residues are trimmed from each CDR3. Fields, in order: V gene, J gene, CDR3 protein.

TRBV7-9	TRBJ2-1	ASSRGQGIYNEQF
TRBV19	TRBJ2-7	ASSITGGPKQY
TRBV5-1	TRBJ2-1	ASSLGGSLPSSYNEQF
TRBV6-6	TRBJ2-7	ASSYSGGRYEQY
TRBV6-6	TRBJ2-2	ASTGLAGSNTGELF
TRBV18	TRBJ2-4	ASSPPSSLFKNIQY
TRBV6-6	TRBJ2-7	ASTQWGEQY
TRBV28	TRBJ2-7	ASSVVPRGTLYEQY
TRBV12-3/TRBV12-4	TRBJ2-2	ASSRFRTGRGNTGELF
TRBV20-1	TRBJ1-1	SAREIQPEAF
TRBV7-9	TRBJ1-5	ASSSGVDQPQH
TRBV11-2	TRBJ1-1	ASRRQGPKNTEAF
TRBV6-2/TRBV6-3	TRBJ1-2	ASSDLFGTGYT
TRBV6-2/TRBV6-3	TRBJ2-7	ASSYSGQREQY
TRBV7-9	TRBJ1-1	ASSALMGGLGTEAF
TRBV7-9	TRBJ1-1	ASSFGLNTEAF
TRBV12-3/TRBV12-4	TRBJ1-1	ASSSVSTYTEAF
TRBV11-2	TRBJ2-7	ASSFGPVNSQNAYEQY